This T cell receptor (beta chain) was documented in a study of cytomegalovirus exposure and HLA in healthy donors. Across the study: Out of about 180 million T cells, an earlier analysis found over 90 million unique TCR beta sequences in total.

The PCR had 60 Vbeta and 13 Jbeta primers. TCRdb's copy holds only in-frame clones and misses some; the assay was immunoSEQ multiplex PCR. Of tens of thousands of clones detected, about four fifths appear once; the ten largest clones hold 9% to 13%. Findings and limits, study-wide: Follow-up analysis seemed to connect common viral pathogens with several of the most significant clusters identified. One cluster of highly shared sequence variants probably arose as a sequencing artifact.

Remarks on this clone: The antigen remains undetermined.

The V segment lost 1 base and the J segment 7 bases; nucleotides outside the gene matches: 6. The CDR3 length is 15 residues. Germline CDR1 reads KGHSH; CDR2 reads LQKENI. The source of this sequence is a male donor in good health and CMV-seropositive. The chain joins TRBV18 to TRBJ1-4; TRBD1 matches at 7 bases. Sequencing input: PBMCs. The CDR3 is CASSPQGAGVEKLFF. The CDR3 coding sequence is TGTGCCAGCTCACCACAGGGGGCGGGCGTTGAAAAACTGTTTTTT.